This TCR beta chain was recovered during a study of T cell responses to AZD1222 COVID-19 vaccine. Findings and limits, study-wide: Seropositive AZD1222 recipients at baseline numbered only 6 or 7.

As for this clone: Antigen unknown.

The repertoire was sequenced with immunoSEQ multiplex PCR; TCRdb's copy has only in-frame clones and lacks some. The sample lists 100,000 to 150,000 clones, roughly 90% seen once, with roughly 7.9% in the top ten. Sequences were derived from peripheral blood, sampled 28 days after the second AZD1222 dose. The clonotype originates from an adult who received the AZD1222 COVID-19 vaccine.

Written as DNA, the CDR3 is TGCGCCAGCGCCCGGGAGGGATTCGGTGAGACCCAGTACTTC. The encoded protein is CASAREGFGETQYF. V gene TRBV10-2 combines with J gene TRBJ2-5; 8 bases match TRBD2. Losses at the gene ends were 8 bases for V and 5 bases for J; bases not matched to a gene: 10. CDR1 is WSHSY, CDR2 SAAADI, per germline. The CDR3 loop spans 14 amino acids.